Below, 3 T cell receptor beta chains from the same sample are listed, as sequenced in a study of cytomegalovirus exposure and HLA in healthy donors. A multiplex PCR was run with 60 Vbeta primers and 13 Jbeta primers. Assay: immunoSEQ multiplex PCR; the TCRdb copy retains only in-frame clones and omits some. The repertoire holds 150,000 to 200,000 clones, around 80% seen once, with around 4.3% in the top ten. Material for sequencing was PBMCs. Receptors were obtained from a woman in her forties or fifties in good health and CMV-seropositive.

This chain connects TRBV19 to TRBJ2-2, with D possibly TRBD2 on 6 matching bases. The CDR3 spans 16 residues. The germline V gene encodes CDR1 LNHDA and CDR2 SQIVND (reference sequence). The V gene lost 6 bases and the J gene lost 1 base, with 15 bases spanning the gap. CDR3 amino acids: CASRTWGVGNTGELFF. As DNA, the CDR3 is TGTGCCAGTAGAACCTGGGGGGTGGGGAACACCGGGGAGCTGTTTTTT.

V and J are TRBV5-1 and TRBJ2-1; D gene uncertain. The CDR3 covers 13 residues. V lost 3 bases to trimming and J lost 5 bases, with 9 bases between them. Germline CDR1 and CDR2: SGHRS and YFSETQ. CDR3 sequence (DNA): TGCGCCAGCAGCTGGCCTCGGGACAATGAGCAGTTCTTC. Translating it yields CASSWPRDNEQFF. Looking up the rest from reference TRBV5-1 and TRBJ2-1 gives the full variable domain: KAGVTQTPRYLIKTRGQQVTLSCSPISGHRSVSWYQQTPGQGLQFLFEYFSETQRNKGNFPGRFSGRQFSNSRSEMNVSTLELGDSALYLCASSWPRDNEQFFGPGTRLTVL.

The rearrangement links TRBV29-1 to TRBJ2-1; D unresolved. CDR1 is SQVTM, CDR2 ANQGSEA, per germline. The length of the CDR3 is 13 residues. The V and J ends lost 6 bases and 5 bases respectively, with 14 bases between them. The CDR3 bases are TGCAGCGTAAAGACAACGGCCCACAATGAGCAGTTCTTC. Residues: CSVKTTAHNEQFF.